Shown below are 12 T cell receptor beta chains from a single sample sequenced in a study of CD8+CD57+ T cells in acquired aplastic anemia. Genomic DNA was employed as the template in profiling TCR beta VDJ and CDR3. TCRdb called the reads again in MiXCR, with one record for every CDR3 protein. The data contain approximately 220,000 distinct CDR3 sequences, more than 45% of them singletons. Sequencing was done on patients that had shown CD8+CD57+ cell expansion by flow cytometry. The specimen was sorted CD4+, CD8+, or CD8+CD57+ T cells (not recorded which) from PBMCs. These receptors all come from a human donor with aplastic anemia.

The chain couples TRBV2 to TRBJ2-5; perhaps TRBD2 as D (6 bases). The V and J ends lost 8 bases and 3 bases respectively, with 13 bases between them. The CDR3 is 13 amino acids. Germline assignment: CDR1 SNHLY and CDR2 FYNNEI. The CDR3: CASVERTKETQYF. The CDR3 nucleotides are TGTGCCAGCGTGGAGCGGACTAAAGAGACCCAGTACTTC.

The chain joins TRBV5-1 to TRBJ1-6, with 7 bases that match TRBD1. Trimming took 2 bases from V and 8 from J; bases not matched to a gene: 4. CDR1 SGHRS and CDR2 YFSETQ come from the germline V gene. The CDR3 runs 14 residues. CDR3 in amino acids: CASSFQGVDSPLHF. The CDR3 DNA follows: TGCGCCAGCAGCTTCCAGGGGGTGGATTCACCCCTCCACTTT.

In this sample, this clonotype turned up many times. V and J are TRBV2 and TRBJ1-1, with D uncertain. V gave up 3 bases and J gave up 0 bases, with 5 bases separating them. This CDR3 is 13 amino acids long. Germline CDR1 is SNHLY and CDR2 is FYNNEI. The CDR3 here is CASSDSMNTEAFF. The CDR3 DNA is TGTGCCAGCAGTGACAGCATGAACACTGAAGCTTTCTTT.

This clonotype has just a few counts. The chain employs TRBV6-4 and TRBJ2-2, with D possibly called TRBD1 or TRBD2 (5 bases each). V lost 5 bases and J lost 2, with 18 bases in between. Germline CDR1 MRHNA, CDR2 SNTAGT. The length of the CDR3 is 17 residues. The CDR3 DNA reads as TGTGCCAGCAGTTTTCCCCGAAGCCGGGACAACACCGGGGAGCTGTTTTTT. Translation: CASSFPRSRDNTGELFF.

This clonotype appeared a few times. One junction end does not reproduce the germline sequence, and a read error may be involved. The chain couples TRBV29-1 to TRBJ2-1, with 9 bases identical to TRBD2. Germline V gene data show CDR1 as SQVTM and CDR2 as ANQGSEA. The CDR3 runs 15 residues. The CDR3 here is CSVEGPGLAYNEQFF. Written as DNA, the CDR3 is TGCAGCGTCGAAGGTCCGGGACTAGCTTACAATGAGCAGTTCTTC.

This chain connects TRBV20-1 to TRBJ2-7; TRBD1 matches at 12 bases. Looked up from germline, CDR1 is DFQATT and CDR2 is SNEGSKA (reference sequence). The CDR3 spans 13 residues. V shed 6 bases and J 5 bases; nucleotides not matched to a gene: 5. The CDR3 loop reads CSAPGQGAHEQYF. CDR3 DNA: TGCAGTGCCCCGGGACAGGGGGCCCACGAGCAGTACTTC.

The chain links TRBV7-9 to TRBJ1-6; D possibly corresponds to TRBD1 (6 bases). V dropped 1 base and J dropped 5 bases, with 15 bases sitting between them. The germline gives CDR1 SEHNR, CDR2 FQNEAQ (reference sequence). CDR3 length equals 17 residues. CDR3 nucleotides: TGTGCCAGCAGCTTAGAGCCCGACAGGACTCATAATTCACCCCTCCACTTT. It codes for CASSLEPDRTHNSPLHF.

The V gene is TRBV27, the J gene TRBJ2-7, with TRBD2 matching 10 bases. CDR3 length equals 14 residues. Germline CDR1 and CDR2: MNHEY and SMNVEV (reference sequence). J lost 1 base, V lost 5 bases, and 2 bases had no gene match. The CDR3 sequence: CASSTSGKSYEQYF. In nucleotides, the CDR3 is TGTGCCAGCAGTACTAGCGGGAAATCCTACGAGCAGTACTTC.

The chain recombines TRBV9 with TRBJ1-4; D remains ambiguous. Germline V lookup: CDR1 SGDLS, CDR2 YYNGEE. The ends were cut back, 4 bases at V and 8 bases at J, with 24 bases in the middle. This CDR3 has 17 amino acids. In DNA, the CDR3 is TGTGCCAGCAGCCAAGGGCTGGTCGCATTGAGTACCGAAAAACTGTTTTTT. Translation: CASSQGLVALSTEKLFF.

As to this clonotype: This could be a read error, since a much larger clone is one nucleotide away. V is TRBV6-5 and J is TRBJ1-1, with D possibly matching TRBD1 (5 bases). Germline V CDR1 and CDR2: MNHEY, SVGAGI. The CDR3 totals 13 residues. CDR3 nucleotide sequence: TGTGCCGGCAGCGCATTCCAGGGATCTGAAGCTTTCTTT. This translates into CAGSAFQGSEAFF.

This chain links TRBV2 with TRBJ1-5; perhaps TRBD1 as D (5 bases). The CDR3 extends over 13 amino acids. V shed 11 bases and J shed 7 bases, with 18 bases lying between them. Germline assignment: CDR1 SNHLY and CDR2 FYNNEI. Here the CDR3 DNA reads TGTGCCGGGGGGAGCTACAATGAGCAGCCCCAGCATTTT. Its protein is CAGGSYNEQPQHF.

This clonotype was seen a single time. The rearrangement links TRBV7-2 to TRBJ1-2, with a tentative D call TRBD1 (5 bases). The CDR3 is made up of 13 amino acids. Trimming left V 1 base short and J 8 bases short, with 11 bases between. Germline CDR1 and CDR2: SGHTA and FQGNSA. The CDR3 loop reads CASSLGGGNGYTF. CDR3 nucleotides: TGTGCCAGCAGCTTAGGGGGGGGGAACGGCTACACCTTC.